The rows below give T cell receptor beta chains drawn from one sample of a study of long-term antiretroviral therapy in people with HIV. This table comes from immunoSEQ multiplex PCR, and its TCRdb copy is limited to in-frame clones, with some not included. The table has about 28,000 clones, approximately 89% seen once; the top ten hold less than 5%. Specimen: unsorted PBMCs, collected 3.1 years after starting antiretroviral therapy. The receptors come from a man aged 18 to 29 with HIV. Both conserved end residues are part of each CDR3. The D gene is left open where the match is weak. Size tells how often a clone was seen (once, few, many) or the class of an expanded clone, and some rows leave it out.

D,J,size,V,DNA,CDR3
-,TRBJ1-2,-,TRBV4-2,TGTGCCAGCAGCCAAGATTGGGGGGAAAGCGGCTACACCTTC,CASSQDWGESGYTF
TRBD2,TRBJ2-1,-,TRBV4-2,TGTGCCAGCAGCCAAGAAGACGGGAGGCCGGGTGAGCAGTTCTTC,CASSQEDGRPGEQFF
-,TRBJ2-5,-,TRBV27,TGTGCCAGCAGCCCTTCCGGGCAAGAGACCCAGTACTTC,CASSPSGQETQYF
TRBD1,TRBJ1-1,-,TRBV4-2,TGTGCCAGCAGCCAACCGACAGGGGGTCGGACTGAAGCTTTCTTT,CASSQPTGGRTEAFF
-,TRBJ2-7,-,TRBV1,TGCACCAGCAGCCAAGGCGGGAAGGTCTACGAGCAGTACTTC,CTSSQGGKVYEQYF
-,TRBJ2-1,-,TRBV9,TGTGCCAGCAGCCCCACACCTGACTCCTACAATGAGCAGTTCTTC,CASSPTPDSYNEQFF
-,TRBJ2-2,once,TRBV9,TGTGCCAGCAGCGTAGCGGCCAGGAACACCGGGGAGCTGTTTTTT,CASSVAARNTGELFF
TRBD1,TRBJ2-1,once,TRBV27,TGTGCCAGCAATCCGGACAGGAACTACAATGAGCAGTTCTTC,CASNPDRNYNEQFF
TRBD1,TRBJ2-3,-,TRBV4-3,TGCGCCAGCAGCCAGGGGACAGGGGCCACAGATACGCAGTATTTT,CASSQGTGATDTQYF
-,TRBJ1-1,-,TRBV5-4,TGTGCCAGCAGCCGTTGGGGGGTAACTGAAGCTTTCTTT,CASSRWGVTEAFF
TRBD1,TRBJ1-1,-,TRBV19,TGTGCCAGTAGCCAATCGGACAGGATCTACACTGAAGCTTTCTTT,CASSQSDRIYTEAFF
-,TRBJ2-3,once,TRBV4-3,TGCGCCAGCAGCCAAGAACTCACCGGACAAGATACGCAGTATTTT,CASSQELTGQDTQYF
-,TRBJ2-2,-,TRBV9,TGTGCCAGCAGCGTTGTCCGGGAGACCGGGGAGCTGTTTTTT,CASSVVRETGELFF
-,TRBJ2-7,-,TRBV7-3,TGTGCCAGCAGCAAAACGACAGGCGGCGAGCAGTACTTC,CASSKTTGGEQYF
-,TRBJ1-4,-,TRBV2,TGTGCCAGCAGTGAGGGCTTCAATGAAAAACTGTTTTTT,CASSEGFNEKLFF
-,TRBJ2-7,-,TRBV6-6,TGTGCCAGCAGTTACGATAGATTCTCCTACGAGCAGTACTTC,CASSYDRFSYEQYF
-,TRBJ2-2,-,TRBV4-3,TGCGCCAGCAGCCAAGCGACAGCGCCCGGCGGGGAGCTGTTTTTT,CASSQATAPGGELFF